The rows below give T cell receptor beta chains drawn from one sample of a study of vaccination effects on CD4 cells after COVID-19. TCRdb's copy holds only in-frame clones and misses some; the assay was immunoSEQ multiplex PCR. The table lists about 30,000 clones, roughly 74% of them singletons. No antigen is known for these receptors. The sample here was CD4+ T cells from PBMCs cultured with HCoV-OC43 spike peptides, taken after COVID-19 vaccination. The source is a human donor who received a COVID-19 vaccine. CDR3s include the opening cysteine and the closing phenylalanine or tryptophan.

j_call v_call cdr3_aa
TRBJ1-2 TRBV5-6 CASSSVDREDYGYTF
TRBJ2-3 TRBV10-1 CASSAEGRPTDTQYF
TRBJ1-1 TRBV19 CASSIRGQFYTEAFF
TRBJ2-3 TRBV27 CASTVGTSGRNTQYF
TRBJ2-7 TRBV6-5 CASSRSGRNSYEQYF
TRBJ2-2 TRBV18 CASSPPNPSGYTGELFF
TRBJ2-7 TRBV11-2 CASSPAHGGSYEQYF
TRBJ2-3 TRBV10-1 CASFCRGGDTQYF
TRBJ2-2 TRBV24-1 CATSDSTTGELFF
TRBJ1-2 TRBV6-1 CASSEESTAIYGYTF
TRBJ2-5 TRBV15 CATSWDQETQYF
TRBJ2-3 TRBV10-1 CASSVGGGGTDTQYF
TRBJ1-4 TRBV5-1 CASSLGILGGEKLFF
TRBJ2-7 TRBV5-5 CASSSGAGGISYEQYF
TRBJ1-6 TRBV5-1 CASSFTGKDSPLHF
TRBJ2-7 TRBV3-1/TRBV3-2 CASSTGQGNSYEQYF
TRBJ1-1 TRBV5-4 CASSLDRNTEAFF
TRBJ2-6 TRBV12-5 CASLTSGANVLTF
TRBJ1-2 TRBV3-1/TRBV3-2 CASSQESRGNYGYTF
TRBJ1-5 TRBV12-2 CASRLGSEGWHQPQHF
TRBJ2-3 TRBV5-1 CASSGGTNPSTDTQYF
TRBJ1-3 TRBV18 CASSMPGHSGNTIYF
TRBJ1-1 TRBV27 CASSLSFGTGTEAFF
TRBJ2-1 TRBV9 CASSLRNNEQFF